These 12 T cell receptor beta chains share one sample of origin, sequenced in a study of human T cells and chemical hapten exposure. TCRdb redid the calling of the RACE reads with MiXCR, one entry per CDR3 protein. The data show about 70,000 distinct CDR3 sequences, 6.5% to 10% seen once. Time point in this sample: patch test 2, 6 weeks after DPC sensitization. Treatment given: therapeutic diphenylcyclopropenone sensitization with weekly scalp DPC. This material consisted of whole blood, taken in connection with sensitization to the hapten diphenylcyclopropenone (DPC). Receptors were obtained from a woman aged 50 to 60 with alopecia areata. Some clones in this sample may be carry-over from other donors' samples.

V and J are TRBV4-3 and TRBJ2-7, with TRBD2 matching 11 bases. This CDR3 is built from 14 residues. The J segment lost 6 bases and the V segment lost 1 base, leaving 2 bases of the junction unmatched. Per the germline V gene, CDR1 is LGHNA and CDR2 is YSLEER. In DNA, the CDR3 is TGCGCCAGCAGCCAAGTCCTAGCGGGAGGCGAGCAGTACTTC. It is translated as CASSQVLAGGEQYF.

This clonotype has more than one count but fewer than ten. The CDR3 DNA follows: TGTGCCAGCAGTTTAGGGGGAGAGAGCAATCAGCCCCAGCATTTT. Its protein is CASSLGGESNQPQHF. The rearrangement links TRBV6-2 or TRBV6-3 to TRBJ1-5; D possibly corresponds to TRBD1 (6 bases). Trimming removed 4 bases from V and 1 base from J, with 11 bases in between. The CDR3 spans 15 residues. Germline CDR1 MNHEY, CDR2 SVGEGT.

Concerning this clonotype itself: One end of the junction is discordant with germline, which a read error may explain. The rearrangement joins TRBV6-5 to TRBJ1-4; D remains unclear. Germline V gives CDR1 MNHEY, CDR2 SVGAGI. CDR3 length: 15 residues. The CDR3 sequence is CARSSPGVGREKLFF. The CDR3 coding sequence is TGTGCCAGAAGTTCCCCGGGCGTCGGGCGGGAAAAACTGTTTTTT.

This chain uses TRBV13 with TRBJ2-7, with D perhaps matching TRBD2 (5 bases). The CDR3 contains 14 residues. Germline assignment: CDR1 PRHDT and CDR2 FYEKMQ (reference sequence). The ends were cut back, 0 bases at V and 5 bases at J, with 11 bases in the middle. The CDR3: CASSLGRRTDEQYF. The CDR3 DNA is TGTGCCAGCAGCTTAGGACGGCGGACTGACGAGCAGTACTTC. Full variable domain (rest looked up from reference TRBV13 and TRBJ2-7): AAGVIQSPRHLIKEKRETATLKCYPIPRHDTVYWYQQGPGQDPQFLISFYEKMQSDKGSIPDRFSAQQFSDYHSELNMSSLELGDSALYFCASSLGRRTDEQYFGPGTRLTVT.

This clonotype has more than one count but fewer than ten. This chain uses TRBV20-1 with TRBJ2-3; 10 nucleotides line up with TRBD2. The trim removed 3 bases at V and 2 bases at J, leaving 8 bases unmatched. Looked up from germline, CDR1 is DFQATT and CDR2 is SNEGSKA (reference sequence). The CDR3 covers 16 residues. For the CDR3, the DNA is TGCAGTGCTAGCAGGTGGCTAGCGGGAGTCACAGATACGCAGTATTTT. Its protein product is CSASRWLAGVTDTQYF.

In its sample, this clonotype was seen a few times. The CDR3 DNA reads TGTGCCAGCAGCCAAGACATAGGCCCTGAAGCTTTCTTT. This translates into CASSQDIGPEAFF. This rearrangement joins TRBV4-2 to TRBJ1-1; no definite D call. The germline V gene has CDR1 LGHNA and CDR2 YNFKEQ. V was clipped by 0 bases and J by 6 bases, with 8 bases between them. This CDR3 has 13 amino acids.

Ten or more counts support this clonotype. J is TRBJ2-3 and V is TRBV6-2 or TRBV6-3; D is perhaps TRBD1 (5 bases). The CDR3 length is 15 residues. Per the germline V gene, CDR1 is MNHEY and CDR2 is SVGEGT. Trimming stripped 6 bases from V and 0 bases from J, with 13 bases between. CDR3 in DNA: TGTGCCAGCAGATCGACAGCCTCTAGCACAGATACGCAGTATTTT. Translating it yields CASRSTASSTDTQYF.

This clonotype was seen repeatedly, ten times or more. The V gene is TRBV3-1, the J gene TRBJ1-1; D is unclear. The CDR3 covers 13 residues. Germline V gives CDR1 LGHDT, CDR2 YNNKEL (reference sequence). V dropped 4 bases and J dropped 2 bases, with 8 bases sitting between them. The CDR3 sequence is CASSPGSNTEAFF. The CDR3 DNA sequence: TGTGCCAGCAGCCCCGGTTCAAACACTGAAGCTTTCTTT.

The J gene is TRBJ2-1, the V gene TRBV3-1; 8 positions agree with TRBD1. Trimming at V came to 4 bases and at J to 6 bases, leaving 8 bases not matched to a gene. This CDR3 comprises 15 residues. Germline CDR1 is LGHDT and CDR2 is YNNKEL (reference sequence). In nucleotides, the CDR3 is TGTGCCAGCAGCCCCCGGACAGGGTTCGGCAATGAGCAGTTCTTC. This gives the protein CASSPRTGFGNEQFF.

In its sample, this clonotype was seen a few times. The chain couples TRBV5-1 to TRBJ2-3, with 13 nucleotides matching TRBD2. The CDR3 extends over 15 amino acids. CDR1 is SGHRS and CDR2 is YFSETQ in the germline V gene. The V gene end was trimmed by 7 bases and the J gene end by 1 base; junction bases not matched to a gene: 3. CDR3 sequence: CASRGLAGGTDTQYF. CDR3 bases: TGCGCCAGCCGAGGACTAGCGGGGGGCACAGATACGCAGTATTTT.

Many counts were recorded for this clonotype. The genes are TRBV20-1 and TRBJ2-4; D tentatively fits TRBD1 or TRBD2 (5 bases each). This CDR3 comprises 12 residues. Germline V CDR1 and CDR2: DFQATT, SNEGSKA (reference sequence). Trimming removed 6 bases at V and 4 bases at J, with 10 bases between. The CDR3, as DNA: TGCAGTGCGGGACGGACTAAAAACATTCAGTACTTC. Translation gives CSAGRTKNIQYF.

There are a few counts of this clonotype. The CDR3 coding sequence is TGTGCCAGCAGTGATGGGGGGGGCTTGGAGACCCAGTACTTC. The encoded protein is CASSDGGGLETQYF. This chain connects TRBV2 to TRBJ2-5; maybe TRBD2 (7 bases). V lost 3 bases and J lost 5, with 13 bases in between. This CDR3 has 14 amino acids. Germline CDR1 reads SNHLY; CDR2 reads FYNNEI. Filled out from reference TRBV2 and TRBJ2-5, the complete variable domain reads EPEVTQTPSHQVTQMGQEVILRCVPISNHLYFYWYRQILGQKVEFLVSFYNNEISEKSEIFDDQFSVERPDGSNFTLKIRSTKLEDSAMYFCASSDGGGLETQYFGPGTRLLVL.